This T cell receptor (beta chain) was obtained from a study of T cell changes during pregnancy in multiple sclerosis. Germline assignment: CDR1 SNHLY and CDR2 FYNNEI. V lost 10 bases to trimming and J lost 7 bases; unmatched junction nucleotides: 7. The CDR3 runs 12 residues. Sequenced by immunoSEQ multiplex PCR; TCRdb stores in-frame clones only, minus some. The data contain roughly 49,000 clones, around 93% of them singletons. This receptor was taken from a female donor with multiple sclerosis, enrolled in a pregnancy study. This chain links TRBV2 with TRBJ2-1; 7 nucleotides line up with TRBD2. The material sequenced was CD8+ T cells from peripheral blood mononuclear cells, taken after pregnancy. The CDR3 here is CAILTSQNEQFF. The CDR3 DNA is TGTGCCATCCTGACTAGCCAGAATGAGCAGTTCTTC.